Presented here are 15 T cell receptor beta chains from one specimen sequenced in a study of blood T cell repertoires in COVID-19. Repertoires were generated with immunoSEQ multiplex PCR, while TCRdb's copy carries only in-frame clones and drops some. The sample has over 100,000 clones; less than 85% are singletons. What was sequenced was peripheral blood. Receptor source: a woman aged 60-75 years with acute or convalescent COVID-19.

The rearrangement uses TRBV7-2 and TRBJ2-2, with 7 nucleotides matching TRBD1. This CDR3 spans 15 amino acids. Germline lookup yields CDR1 SGHTA and CDR2 FQGNSA. V shed 1 base, J shed 6 bases, and the junction held 5 bases outside the gene matches. CDR3: CASSLEVGTAGELFF. The CDR3 DNA reads as TGTGCCAGCAGCTTAGAGGTGGGGACAGCCGGGGAGCTGTTTTTT.

This rearrangement joins TRBV4-1 to TRBJ1-1, with 7 nucleotides matching TRBD1. The germline gives CDR1 MGHRA, CDR2 YSYEKL. V lost 3 bases to trimming and J lost 0 bases; unmatched junction nucleotides: 7. CDR3 length: 16 amino acids. CDR3 sequence (DNA): TGCGCCAGCAGCCATCCCGGGGGACAGCTGAACACTGAAGCTTTCTTT. This gives the protein CASSHPGGQLNTEAFF.

This rearrangement joins TRBV6-5 to TRBJ1-2, with 7 bases matching TRBD1. The CDR3 runs 14 residues. V shed 6 bases and J 2 bases; nucleotides not matched to a gene: 6. Germline V gives CDR1 MNHEY, CDR2 SVGAGI. CDR3 nucleotides: TGTGCCAGCAGCCAACAGGGGTCAAACTATGGCTACACCTTC. This gives the protein CASSQQGSNYGYTF.

This sequence joins TRBV19 and TRBJ2-7; 7 nucleotides match TRBD1. V was clipped by 3 bases and J by 7 bases; unmatched bases: 15. CDR1 LNHDA and CDR2 SQIVND come from the germline V gene (reference sequence). The CDR3 loop spans 16 amino acids. The CDR3 bases are TGTGCCAGTAGTATCACCGGGACAGCCCTACGATCGGAGCAGTACTTC. This gives the protein CASSITGTALRSEQYF.

Details on this clone: Compared with germline, one end of the junction differs, possibly owing to a read error. This chain connects TRBV7-7 to TRBJ2-7, with TRBD1 as a possible D gene (6 bases). From germline, CDR1 is SSHAT and CDR2 FNYEAQ (reference sequence). The CDR3 is 13 residues long. The CDR3 DNA follows: TGTGCTAGCAGCTTGGGGGCAGACTACGAGCAGTACTTC. Protein: CASSLGADYEQYF.

This chain links TRBV18 with TRBJ2-5, with D possibly TRBD2 on 6 matching bases. CDR1 and CDR2 from the germline V gene are KGHSH and LQKENI. The CDR3 length is 13 residues. Deletions cut 3 bases from V and 4 bases from J, with 9 bases between. In DNA, the CDR3 is TGTGCCAGCTCACCGGGCGGGGCAGAGACCCAGTACTTC. It yields the protein CASSPGGAETQYF.

This chain joins TRBV7-2 and TRBJ1-1; D not certain. With 3 bases removed from V and 2 bases from J, the gap between germline ends came to 10 bases. The CDR3 covers 14 residues. CDR1 and CDR2 from the germline V gene are SGHTA and FQGNSA. CDR3 DNA: TGTGCCAGCAGCTTCGCAGTCACCAACACTGAAGCTTTCTTT. This sequence encodes CASSFAVTNTEAFF. Full variable domain (rest looked up from reference TRBV7-2 and TRBJ1-1): GAGVSQSPSNKVTEKGKDVELRCDPISGHTALYWYRQSLGQGLEFLIYFQGNSAPDKSGLPSDRFSAERTGGSVSTLTIQRTQQEDSAVYLCASSFAVTNTEAFFGQGTRLTVV.

This chain's CDR3 is CASSLRTSSYEQYF. CDR3 in DNA: TGTGCCAGCAGCTTACGAACGAGCTCCTACGAGCAGTACTTC. This rearrangement joins TRBV11-3 to TRBJ2-7; D gene unclear. The CDR3 sequence is 14 residues long. V was pared by 2 bases and J by 0 bases, with 8 bases between. Germline V CDR1 and CDR2: SGHNT, YENEEA.

The J gene is TRBJ1-4, the V gene TRBV3-1 (or the pseudogene TRBV3-2); D may be TRBD1 (5 bases). Trimming removed 3 bases from V and 4 bases from J, with 15 bases in between. CDR3 length: 16 amino acids. The germline gives CDR1 LGHDT, CDR2 YNNKEL (reference sequence). In DNA, the CDR3 is TGTGCCAGCAGCCATAAGGGGAGGGGAGGTAATGAAAAACTGTTTTTT. Protein product: CASSHKGRGGNEKLFF.

The rearrangement links TRBV6-1 to TRBJ2-7, with 7 bases fitting TRBD1. J gave up 2 bases and V 1 base, and 8 bases lay outside the gene matches. Germline V gene lookup returns CDR1 MNHNS and CDR2 SASEGT. CDR3 length equals 16 residues. The CDR3 region has the DNA TGTGCCAGCAGTGAAGTTCCAGGGGGAGTGACCTACGAGCAGTACTTC. Residues: CASSEVPGGVTYEQYF.

This clone is a singleton in its sample. This rearrangement joins TRBV11-2 to TRBJ2-7; D is perhaps TRBD1 (6 bases). This CDR3 region has 13 residues. CDR1 and CDR2 from the germline V gene are SGHAT and FQNNGV. Trimming pared 6 bases from V and 6 bases from J, leaving 15 bases between. This CDR3 reads CASRQGLSGEQYF. The CDR3 DNA reads TGTGCCAGCAGACAGGGCTTGTCGGGCGAGCAGTACTTC.

The V call is TRBV12-3 or TRBV12-4, the J call TRBJ2-5; 7 bases align to TRBD1. Trimming cost V 6 bases and J 3 bases; bases outside gene matches: 4. The CDR3 contains 13 residues. As DNA, the CDR3 is TGTGCCAGCAGCCTAACAGGGGAAGAGACCCAGTACTTC. Protein sequence: CASSLTGEETQYF.

The chain combines TRBV3-1 (or the pseudogene TRBV3-2) with TRBJ1-6; 7 bases align to TRBD1. CDR1 is LGHDT and CDR2 is YNNKEL in the germline V gene (reference sequence). V was clipped by 0 bases and J by 11 bases; unmatched bases: 7. The CDR3 is made up of 15 amino acids. The CDR3 spells CASSQDEGAATPLHF. The CDR3 bases are TGTGCCAGCAGCCAAGATGAGGGGGCGGCCACACCCCTCCACTTT.

J is TRBJ2-5 and V is TRBV5-4, with 8 positions matching TRBD2. The germline V gene has CDR1 SGHNT and CDR2 YYREEE (reference sequence). V shed 4 bases, J shed 2 bases, and the junction held 4 bases outside the gene matches. CDR3 size: 14 residues. CDR3 loop: CASSLSGTQETQYF. In DNA, the CDR3 is TGTGCCAGCAGCCTTAGCGGGACACAAGAGACCCAGTACTTC. The variable domain in full, completed from reference TRBV5-4 and TRBJ2-5, reads ETGVTQSPTHLIKTRGQQVTLRCSSQSGHNTVSWYQQALGQGPQFIFQYYREEENGRGNFPPRFSGLQFPNYSSELNVNALELDDSALYLCASSLSGTQETQYFGPGTRLLVL.

This clone has more than one count but fewer than ten. The rearrangement joins TRBV3-1 (or the pseudogene TRBV3-2) to TRBJ1-1; possible D gene TRBD1, 5 bases. The CDR3 sequence is 14 residues long. V lost 5 bases and J lost 6, with 16 bases in between. The germline V gene encodes CDR1 LGHDT and CDR2 YNNKEL (reference sequence). CDR3 bases: TGTGCCAGCAGCGCAATCGCCAAAGGGGCTGAAGCTTTCTTT. This sequence encodes CASSAIAKGAEAFF.